The clone carrying this TCR beta chain was recorded a few times. This sample was included in a study of response to subunit inactivated influenza vaccine. Each CDR3 protein gets one entry after TCRdb re-called the RT-PCR reads with MiXCR. The repertoire holds a few hundred thousand distinct CDR3 sequences, with 20% to 25% as singletons. Germline CDR1 is LNHNV and CDR2 is YYDKDF (reference sequence). Trimming cost V 5 bases and J 5 bases; bases outside gene matches: 13. CDR3 length: 19 residues. The input for sequencing was PBMCs from blood, taken approximately 22 months after vaccination. The chain employs TRBV15 and TRBJ2-3; 16 nucleotides align to TRBD2. The sequence came from a man in his fifties or sixties who received an inactivated influenza vaccine. The CDR3 DNA is TGTGCCACCAGCTCCCCCGGGACTAGCGGGAGGGCCCTTGGAGATACGCAGTATTTT. It translates to CATSSPGTSGRALGDTQYF.